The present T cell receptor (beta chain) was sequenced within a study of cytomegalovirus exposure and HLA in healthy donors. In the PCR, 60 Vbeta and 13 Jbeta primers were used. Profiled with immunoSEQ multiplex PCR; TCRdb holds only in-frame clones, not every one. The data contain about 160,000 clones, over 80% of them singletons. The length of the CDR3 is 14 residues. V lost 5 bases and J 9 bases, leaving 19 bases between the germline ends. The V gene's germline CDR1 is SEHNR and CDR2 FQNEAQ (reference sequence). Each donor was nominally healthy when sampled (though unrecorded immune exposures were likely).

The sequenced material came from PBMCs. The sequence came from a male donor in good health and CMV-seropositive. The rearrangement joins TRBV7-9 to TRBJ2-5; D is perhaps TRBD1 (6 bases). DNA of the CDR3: TGTGCCAGCAGCCCCCTTGGACAGCCATGGGCCCAGTACTTC. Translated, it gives CASSPLGQPWAQYF.